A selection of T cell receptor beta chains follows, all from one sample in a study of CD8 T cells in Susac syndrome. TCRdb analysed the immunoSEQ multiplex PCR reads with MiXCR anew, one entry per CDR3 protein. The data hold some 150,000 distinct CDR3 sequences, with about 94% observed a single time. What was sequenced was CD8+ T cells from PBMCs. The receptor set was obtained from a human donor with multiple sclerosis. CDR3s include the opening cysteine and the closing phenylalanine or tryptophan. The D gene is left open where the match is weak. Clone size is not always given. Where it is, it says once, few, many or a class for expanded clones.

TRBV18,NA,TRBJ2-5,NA,CASSPPLGGGLGDQETQYF,TGTGCCAGCTCACCCCCTCTGGGGGGTGGTCTGGGCGACCAAGAGACCCAGTACTTC
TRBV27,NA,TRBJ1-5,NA,CASRPTGAGNQPQHF,TGTGCCAGCAGGCCCACGGGGGCAGGCAATCAGCCCCAGCATTTT
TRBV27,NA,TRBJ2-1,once,CASGGSNEQFF,TGTGCCAGCGGGGGGTCCAATGAGCAGTTCTTC
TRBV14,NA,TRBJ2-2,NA,CASSPYRVTSTGELFF,TGTGCCAGCAGCCCGTACAGGGTCACCTCGACCGGGGAGCTGTTTTTT
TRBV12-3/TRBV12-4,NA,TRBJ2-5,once,CASSSQGSVETQYF,TGTGCCAGCTCATCCCAAGGCTCCGTGGAGACCCAGTACTTC
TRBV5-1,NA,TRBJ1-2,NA,CASSLYYRARGYTF,TGCGCCAGCAGCCTATACTACAGGGCCCGGGGCTACACCTTC
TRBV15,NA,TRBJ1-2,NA,CATSRDRLSGRSDGYTF,TGTGCCACCAGCAGAGATCGGTTGTCAGGGCGCTCCGATGGCTACACCTTC
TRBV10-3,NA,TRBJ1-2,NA,CAVGMGGRYGYTF,TGTGCCGTGGGCATGGGGGGCCGCTATGGCTACACCTTC
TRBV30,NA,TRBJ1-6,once,CAGHHRGYNSPLHF,TGTGCCGGACATCACAGAGGTTATAATTCACCCCTCCACTTT
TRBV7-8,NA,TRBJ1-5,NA,CASSEWGGQPQHF,TGTGCCAGCAGCGAGTGGGGGGGTCAGCCCCAGCATTTT
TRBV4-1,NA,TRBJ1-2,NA,CASSQVLHYGYTF,TGCGCCAGCAGCCAAGTTTTACACTATGGCTACACCTTC
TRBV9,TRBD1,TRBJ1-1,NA,CASSVGQGRSEAFF,TGTGCCAGCAGCGTAGGACAGGGGAGATCTGAAGCTTTCTTT
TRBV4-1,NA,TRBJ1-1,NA,CASSQGYTEAFF,TGCGCCAGCAGCCAAGGGTACACTGAAGCTTTCTTT
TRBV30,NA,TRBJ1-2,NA,CAWSGGPDYGYTF,TGTGCCTGGAGTGGCGGCCCTGACTATGGCTACACCTTC
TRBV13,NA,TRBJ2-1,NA,CASSPRGYNEQFF,TGTGCCAGCAGCCCCCGGGGGTACAATGAGCAGTTCTTC
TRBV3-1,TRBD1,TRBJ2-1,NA,CASSQDLHPGQGFNEQFF,TGTGCCAGCAGCCAAGATCTACATCCGGGACAGGGATTCAATGAGCAGTTCTTC
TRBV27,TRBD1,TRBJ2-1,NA,CASSLGDSPYNEQFF,TGTGCCAGCAGTCTAGGGGACAGTCCCTACAATGAGCAGTTCTTC
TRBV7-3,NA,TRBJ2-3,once,CASSLSGGGSDTQYF,TGTGCCAGCAGCTTAAGCGGGGGCGGGTCAGATACGCAGTATTTT
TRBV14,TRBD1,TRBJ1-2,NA,CASTPGQGRYGYTF,TGTGCCAGCACACCGGGACAGGGTCGCTATGGCTACACCTTC
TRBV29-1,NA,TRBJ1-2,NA,CSVPGAGYGYTF,TGCAGCGTACCGGGGGCAGGGTATGGCTACACCTTC
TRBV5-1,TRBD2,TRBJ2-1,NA,CASSLESGGAWNEQFF,TGCGCCAGCAGCTTGGAGAGCGGGGGGGCTTGGAATGAGCAGTTCTTC
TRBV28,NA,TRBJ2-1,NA,CASKQGGSYNEQFF,TGTGCCAGCAAACAGGGGGGGTCCTACAATGAGCAGTTCTTC
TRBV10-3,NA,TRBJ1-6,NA,CAISEGGYNSPLHF,TGTGCCATCAGTGAAGGAGGGTATAATTCACCCCTCCACTTT
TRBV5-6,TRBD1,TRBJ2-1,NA,CASSSGQGSNEQFF,TGTGCCAGCAGCTCGGGACAGGGGAGCAATGAGCAGTTCTTC
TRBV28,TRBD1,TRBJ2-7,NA,CASSPRGQLRYYEQYF,TGTGCCAGCAGCCCCAGGGGACAGCTGAGATACTACGAGCAGTACTTC
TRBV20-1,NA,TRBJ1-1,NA,CSARDGVSTEAFF,TGCAGTGCTAGAGATGGGGTATCCACTGAAGCTTTCTTT
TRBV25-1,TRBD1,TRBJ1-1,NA,CASSETGVGTEAFF,TGTGCCAGCAGTGAGACAGGGGTTGGAACTGAAGCTTTCTTT
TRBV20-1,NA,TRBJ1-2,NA,CSASQYGYTF,TGCTCTGCATCCCAATATGGCTACACCTTC
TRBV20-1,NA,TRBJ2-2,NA,CSARSIGALELFF,TGCAGTGCTAGAAGTATTGGGGCCTTGGAGCTGTTTTTT
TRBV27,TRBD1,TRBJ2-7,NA,CASSPQGARGEQYF,TGTGCCAGCAGCCCCCAGGGGGCTCGGGGCGAGCAGTACTTC
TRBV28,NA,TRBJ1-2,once,CASSLRGGGHGYTF,TGTGCCAGCAGTTTAAGAGGAGGGGGTCATGGCTACACCTTC
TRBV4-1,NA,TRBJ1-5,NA,CASSVRQGNQPQHF,TGCGCCAGCAGCGTCAGACAGGGCAATCAGCCCCAGCATTTT
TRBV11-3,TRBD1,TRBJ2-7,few,CASSPRTGAYEQYF,TGTGCCAGCAGCCCCCGGACAGGGGCCTACGAGCAGTACTTC
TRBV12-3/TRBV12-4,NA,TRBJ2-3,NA,CASSLIQLHTSTDTQYF,TGTGCCAGCAGTTTAATTCAGTTACACACTAGCACAGATACGCAGTATTTT
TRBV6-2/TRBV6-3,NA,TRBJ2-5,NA,CASTLYRVETQYF,TGTGCCAGCACTCTATACAGGGTTGAGACCCAGTACTTC
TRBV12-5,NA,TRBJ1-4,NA,CASGLASTNEKLFF,TGTGCTAGTGGTTTAGCCTCAACTAATGAAAAACTGTTTTTT
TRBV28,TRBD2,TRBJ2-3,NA,CASQPGSFQLAGGTDTQYF,TGTGCCAGCCAGCCGGGCTCCTTTCAACTAGCGGGGGGCACAGATACGCAGTATTTT
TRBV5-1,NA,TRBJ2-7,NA,CASSLGLGGYSYEQYF,TGCGCCAGCAGCTTGGGCCTGGGAGGCTACTCCTACGAGCAGTACTTC
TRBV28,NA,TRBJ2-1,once,CASSLDKGYSSYNEQFF,TGTGCCAGCAGTTTAGATAAAGGCTACAGCTCCTACAATGAGCAGTTCTTC
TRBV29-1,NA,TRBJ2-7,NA,CSVAGTTSYEQYF,TGCAGCGTTGCCGGGACAACGTCCTACGAGCAGTACTTC
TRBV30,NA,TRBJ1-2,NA,CAWRTGYGYTF,TGTGCCTGGAGAACTGGCTATGGCTACACCTTC
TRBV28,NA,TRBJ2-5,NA,CASGEGDETQYF,TGTGCCAGCGGGGAAGGGGATGAGACCCAGTACTTC
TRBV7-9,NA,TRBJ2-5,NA,CASSLGGDQETQYF,TGTGCCAGCAGCTTAGGCGGGGACCAAGAGACCCAGTACTTC
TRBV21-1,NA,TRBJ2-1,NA,CASRQVGYNEQFF,TGTGCCAGCAGACAGGTAGGCTACAATGAGCAGTTCTTC
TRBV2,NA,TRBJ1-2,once,CASRPAIYGYTF,TGTGCCAGCCGTCCAGCGATCTATGGCTACACCTTC
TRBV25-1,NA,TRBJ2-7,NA,CASSDPDSEGYEQYF,TGTGCCAGCAGTGATCCGGATTCAGAGGGATACGAGCAGTACTTC
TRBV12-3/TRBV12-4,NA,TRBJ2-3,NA,CASTRRADTQYF,TGTGCCAGCACTCGGAGGGCAGATACGCAGTATTTT
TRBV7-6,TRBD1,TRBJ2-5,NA,CASSRRTGGLETQYF,TGTGCCAGCAGCAGACGGACAGGGGGATTGGAGACCCAGTACTTC
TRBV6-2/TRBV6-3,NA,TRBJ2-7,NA,CASSYVLRGEQYF,TGTGCCAGCAGTTACGTGCTTCGGGGCGAGCAGTACTTC
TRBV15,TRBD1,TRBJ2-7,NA,CATSPGGEQYF,TGTGCCACCAGCCCAGGGGGTGAGCAGTACTTC
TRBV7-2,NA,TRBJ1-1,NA,CASSLARGFKGTEAFF,TGTGCCAGCAGCTTAGCGCGGGGGTTTAAGGGCACTGAAGCTTTCTTT